A single T cell receptor (beta chain) is shown here with its context. Its specificity is unknown. Trimming pared 5 bases from V and 5 bases from J, leaving 10 bases between. This CDR3 spans 13 amino acids. The germline gives CDR1 MDHEN, CDR2 SYDVKM. The source of the sample is a study of T cell responses to AZD1222 COVID-19 vaccine. TCRdb's copy holds only in-frame clones and misses some; the assay was immunoSEQ multiplex PCR. The table lists about 270,000 clones, approximately 94% of them singletons. General observations from the study: The study found Spike-specific TCR breadth and depth rose after two AZD1222 doses. Most donors were white British, females outnumbered males, and clonal diversity was possibly underestimated. Spike-wide coverage was observed for vaccine-associated CD4 TCRs, with dominant responses at 160-218 and 743-854. Close to half of all spike-specific TCRs reportedly target regions of the variants that are unmutated.

The source of this sequence is an adult who received the AZD1222 COVID-19 vaccine. Sequenced material: peripheral blood, taken 28 days after the second AZD1222 dose. V usage is TRBV28 and J usage is TRBJ1-5; D perhaps matches TRBD1 (5 bases). CDR3 amino acids: CASSLTGDQPQHF. The CDR3 DNA reads as TGTGCCAGCAGTCTCACAGGAGATCAGCCCCAGCATTTT.